Presented here are 7 T cell receptor beta chains from one specimen sequenced in a study of OX40 agonist ivuxolimab in advanced cancers. Library preparation used the immunoSEQ multiplex PCR assay. This immuneACCESS table, as held by TCRdb, lists in-frame sequences with V and J called but not all clones. Of the missing ones, under half trace to an unresolved V gene in checked studies; the others have no known cause. The sample records around 100,000 clones, approximately 90% of which are singletons. The ten largest clones add up to 0.5% to 0.65% of the sample. Source: CD4+ or CD8+ T cells sorted from blood, taken in a trial of the OX40 agonist ivuxolimab. The source of these receptors is an adult with an advanced solid tumor such as melanoma, head and neck, liver or kidney cancer.

The gene calls are TRBV19 and TRBJ1-2; D perhaps matches TRBD1 (6 bases). Looked up from germline, CDR1 is LNHDA and CDR2 is SQIVND (reference sequence). V shed 7 bases and J shed 2 bases, with 17 bases lying between them. CDR3 length equals 15 residues. CDR3: CASTLIQGLNYGYTF. The CDR3 nucleotides are TGTGCCAGTACCTTAATACAGGGTTTAAACTATGGCTACACCTTC.

The chain couples TRBV6-4 to TRBJ2-3; no clear D. The germline V and J ends were trimmed by 6 bases and 6 bases, with 16 bases remaining between them. The CDR3 length is 14 residues. CDR1 and CDR2 from the germline V gene are MRHNA and SNTAGT. CDR3 sequence reads: CASRWNSLSDTQYF. The CDR3 DNA is TGTGCCAGCAGATGGAATTCTCTTTCCGATACGCAGTATTTT.

The chain has TRBV29-1 and TRBJ1-1; 7 nucleotides line up with TRBD1. The trim removed 1 base at V and 4 bases at J, leaving 6 bases unmatched. The CDR3 spans 14 residues. Germline-derived CDR1 and CDR2 are SQVTM and ANQGSEA. The CDR3: CSVEGQGGSTEAFF. The CDR3 region has the DNA TGCAGCGTTGAAGGACAGGGAGGGTCCACTGAAGCTTTCTTT.

The chain has TRBV7-9 and TRBJ1-2; perhaps TRBD1 as D (6 bases). CDR1 is SEHNR, CDR2 FQNEAQ, per germline (reference sequence). The CDR3 sequence is 16 residues long. V lost 0 bases and J 6 bases, leaving 17 bases between the germline ends. This chain's CDR3 is CASSLAAGQSVHGYTF. The CDR3 coding sequence is TGTGCCAGCAGCTTAGCGGCCGGACAGTCAGTCCATGGCTACACCTTC.

The chain combines TRBV19 with TRBJ1-4; perhaps TRBD1 as D (5 bases). CDR3 length equals 15 residues. V lost 0 bases to trimming and J lost 8 bases, with 13 bases between them. The V gene's germline CDR1 is LNHDA and CDR2 SQIVND (reference sequence). The CDR3 coding sequence is TGTGCCAGTAGTATAGATCGGGGGGGACGCGAAAAACTGTTTTTT. This sequence encodes CASSIDRGGREKLFF.

The rearrangement uses TRBV7-2 and TRBJ2-4; 7 bases match TRBD2. Unmatched junction bases numbered 5, after V lost 6 bases and J lost 3 bases. This CDR3 has 14 residues. Germline V gene lookup returns CDR1 SGHTA and CDR2 FQGNSA. CDR3 sequence: CASSWTRDKNIQYF. Here the CDR3 DNA reads TGTGCCAGCAGTTGGACTAGGGACAAAAACATTCAGTACTTC.

V is TRBV6-5 and J is TRBJ2-1, with TRBD2 matching over 7 bases. Germline V gives CDR1 MNHEY, CDR2 SVGAGI. The CDR3 is 15 residues long. The junction had 7 bases not matched to a gene; V was cut back by 7 bases and J by 1 base. Here the CDR3 DNA reads TGTGCCAGCAAAGGGCGGGAGTTGTCCTACAATGAGCAGTTCTTC. The encoded protein is CASKGRELSYNEQFF.